This T cell receptor beta chain derives from a study of response to subunit inactivated influenza vaccine. Germline assignment: CDR1 ENHRY and CDR2 SYGVKD. Trimming removed 5 bases from V and 1 base from J, with 8 bases in between. This CDR3 contains 13 residues. MiXCR, run by TCRdb on the RT-PCR reads, gives a single entry per CDR3 protein. The sample yields fewer than 400,000 distinct CDR3 sequences, 20% to 25% seen once. This clonotype was picked up a small number of times. Its antigen is unidentified. Findings of the study overall: Every seasonal influenza vaccination brings in few new T cells, the authors suggested.

The chain joins TRBV10-3 to TRBJ1-1; D gene unclear. The sample in question was PBMCs from blood, obtained 21 months after vaccination. The sequence was obtained from a man between 50 and 75 years old who received an inactivated influenza vaccine. CDR3 bases: TGTGCCATCAGTAGGGAATCGAACACTGAAGCTTTCTTT. This translates into CAISRESNTEAFF.